Shown below are 24 T cell receptor beta chains from a single sample sequenced in a study of shared clonotypes between healthy human individuals. Produced via immunoSEQ multiplex PCR; TCRdb's table is partial and in-frame only. This table has some 2,000,000 clones, 90% to 95% appearing once. Specimen: naive CD4+ T cells sorted from blood. The subset denotes: CD45RA+ positively selected. These receptors came from a man aged 18 to 29 in good health.

The V call is TRBV4-3, the J call TRBJ2-7; 11 nucleotides line up with TRBD2. Germline CDR1 reads LGHNA; CDR2 reads YSLEER. V was clipped by 2 bases and J by 9 bases; unmatched bases: 9. The CDR3 covers 15 residues. CDR3 in DNA: TGCGCCAGCAGCCAACCGGGACTAGCGGAGCCTCGGCAGTACTTC. Translating gives CASSQPGLAEPRQYF.

J is TRBJ1-6 and V is TRBV7-8, with D possibly being TRBD1 (5 bases). Germline V gives CDR1 SGHVS, CDR2 FQNEAQ. Deletions cut 5 bases from V and 14 bases from J, with 16 bases between. The CDR3 runs to 13 residues. Written as DNA, the CDR3 is TGTGCCAGCAGCCCCGTTCGGGGGAGAACCCTCCACTTT. Protein: CASSPVRGRTLHF.

The chain is built from TRBV5-1 and TRBJ2-1; D perhaps matches TRBD2 (5 bases). The V end was cut by 4 bases, the J end by 7 bases, with 18 bases between. The CDR3 length is 15 residues. Germline V CDR1 and CDR2: SGHRS, YFSETQ. CDR3 amino acids: CASSRTGEPVNEQFF. In DNA form, the CDR3 reads TGCGCCAGCAGCCGGACCGGGGAACCCGTTAATGAGCAGTTCTTC.

The gene calls are TRBV6-5 and TRBJ1-1; tentatively, D is TRBD1 (5 bases). Deletions cut 5 bases from V and 5 bases from J, with 12 bases between. The CDR3 runs to 13 residues. Germline V gene data show CDR1 as MNHEY and CDR2 as SVGAGI. The CDR3 DNA follows: TGTGCCAGCAGTGGGGGGGGGAGTACTGAAGCTTTCTTT. Translating gives CASSGGGSTEAFF.

The chain combines TRBV6-5 with TRBJ1-2; 8 positions match TRBD1. With 5 bases clipped from V and 3 bases from J, the junction kept 5 bases outside the gene matches. Germline V lookup: CDR1 MNHEY, CDR2 SVGAGI. This CDR3 contains 14 residues. This CDR3 is CASSDRGYDYGYTF. CDR3 DNA: TGTGCCAGCAGTGACAGGGGTTATGACTATGGCTACACCTTC.

This chain's CDR3 is CASTRGEANYGYTF. The DNA of the CDR3 is TGTGCCAGCACTCGAGGGGAAGCTAACTATGGCTACACCTTC. V is TRBV7-9 and J is TRBJ1-2; a possible D gene is TRBD1 (5 bases). In germline, CDR1 is SEHNR, CDR2 FQNEAQ (reference sequence). The CDR3 length is 14 residues. V lost 7 bases and J lost 0, with 12 bases in between.

This chain connects TRBV5-1 to TRBJ2-5; D ambiguous. From germline, CDR1 is SGHRS and CDR2 YFSETQ. The CDR3 has 13 residues. V lost 4 bases to trimming and J lost 1 base, with 8 bases between them. The CDR3 here is CASSPIPQETQYF. CDR3 nucleotides: TGCGCCAGCAGCCCAATCCCCCAAGAGACCCAGTACTTC.

V usage is TRBV14 and J usage is TRBJ2-1; D is possibly TRBD1 (7 bases). Trimming took off 6 bases at V and 6 bases at J, with 15 bases between the two ends. This CDR3 region has 14 residues. Germline V lookup: CDR1 SGHDN, CDR2 FVKESK. The CDR3 DNA is TGTGCCAGCAGGGCTGGCGGGACAGTCAATGAGCAGTTCTTC. Translation: CASRAGGTVNEQFF.

The chain employs TRBV18 and TRBJ2-6, with 9 bases fitting TRBD1. The J segment lost 0 bases and the V segment lost 3 bases, leaving 6 bases of the junction unmatched. The CDR3 runs to 18 residues. Germline CDR1 KGHSH, CDR2 LQKENI. The CDR3 DNA is TGTGCCAGCTCACCGGGGACAGGGCCTTCCTCTGGGGCCAACGTCCTGACTTTC. This codes for CASSPGTGPSSGANVLTF.

This sequence joins TRBV18 and TRBJ2-5, with D possibly TRBD2 on 5 matching bases. Per germline, CDR1 KGHSH and CDR2 LQKENI. CDR3 length equals 15 residues. The V gene lost 5 bases and the J gene lost 2 bases, with 15 bases spanning the gap. This chain's CDR3 is CASSNLRGFQETQYF. The CDR3 DNA is TGTGCCAGCTCAAACCTCCGCGGGTTTCAAGAGACCCAGTACTTC.

V is TRBV6-5 and J is TRBJ2-1; 11 nucleotides match TRBD1. The CDR3 is 14 residues long. Germline loops: CDR1 MNHEY, CDR2 SVGAGI. The V and J ends lost 6 bases and 7 bases, in that order; junction bases with no gene match: 5. The CDR3, as DNA: TGTGCCAGCAGAAGGACAGGGGGCGGGAATGAGCAGTTCTTC. Amino acid sequence: CASRRTGGGNEQFF.

J is TRBJ1-6 and V is TRBV19; 9 nucleotides match TRBD1. After removal of 7 bases from V and 0 bases from J, the junction contained 7 bases not matched to a gene. The CDR3 contains 17 residues. CDR1 is LNHDA, CDR2 SQIVND, per germline (reference sequence). CDR3 loop: CASNQQGASSYNSPLHF. The DNA for the CDR3 is TGTGCCAGTAACCAACAGGGGGCGAGCTCCTATAATTCACCCCTCCACTTT.

Note on this clone: The DNA is omitted, as the CDR3 cannot be located on it reliably, and the CDR3 follows TCRdb's listing. In the same sample, other DNA sequences code for this CDR3. The chain employs TRBV2 and TRBJ2-7. The CDR3 totals 14 residues, both ends included. In germline, CDR1 is SNHLY, CDR2 FYNNEI. This chain's CDR3 is CASNVAGGTYEQYF.

This rearrangement joins TRBV29-1 to TRBJ2-1; 7 bases are a match to TRBD2. Germline loops: CDR1 SQVTM, CDR2 ANQGSEA. The CDR3 contains 13 residues. Losses at the gene ends were 2 bases for V and 10 bases for J; bases not matched to a gene: 8. In DNA, the CDR3 is TGCAGCGTTGAATTTCCCCCGGGACTAGAGCAGTTCTTC. This sequence encodes CSVEFPPGLEQFF.

This chain connects TRBV10-1 to TRBJ1-1; 7 bases are a match to TRBD1. The CDR3 is made up of 15 amino acids. CDR1 is WNHNN and CDR2 is SYGVQD in the germline V gene (reference sequence). The trim removed 0 bases at V and 2 bases at J, leaving 3 bases unmatched. Here the CDR3 DNA reads TGCGCCAGCAGTGAGTCAGGGGGCCCAAACACTGAAGCTTTCTTT. Its protein product is CASSESGGPNTEAFF.

The V call is TRBV6-6, the J call TRBJ2-1; 8 nucleotides line up with TRBD1. The CDR3 is made up of 14 amino acids. Germline V gives CDR1 MNHNY, CDR2 SVGAGI (reference sequence). Germline trimming cut 6 bases from V and 6 bases from J; bases unmatched to any gene: 7. DNA of the CDR3: TGTGCCAGCAGCCGGGACAGGCCGGGCAATGAGCAGTTCTTC. Translating gives CASSRDRPGNEQFF.

The chain uses TRBV11-2 and TRBJ1-5, with 7 bases aligning to TRBD1. The CDR3 runs 18 residues. CDR1 SGHAT and CDR2 FQNNGV come from the germline V gene. V shed 5 bases and J 5 bases; nucleotides not matched to a gene: 18. CDR3 sequence reads: CASSPIRRWRGQDQPQHF. CDR3 DNA: TGTGCCAGCAGCCCAATCCGTAGATGGAGGGGGCAGGATCAGCCCCAGCATTTT.

The V call is TRBV5-1, the J call TRBJ1-6, with a tentative D call TRBD1 (6 bases). V lost 4 bases and J lost 1, with 9 bases in between. This CDR3 comprises 15 residues. Germline V gene sequence: CDR1 SGHRS, CDR2 YFSETQ. The CDR3 loop reads CASSHRESYNSPLHF. DNA of the CDR3: TGCGCCAGCAGCCACAGGGAATCCTATAATTCACCCCTCCACTTT.

The CDR3 DNA follows: TGTGCCAGTAGTATCTTCAGGGGCAGCACTGAAGCTTTCTTT. Residues: CASSIFRGSTEAFF. The rearrangement links TRBV19 to TRBJ1-1; tentatively, D is TRBD1 (6 bases). The CDR3 has 14 residues. CDR1 LNHDA and CDR2 SQIVND come from the germline V gene (reference sequence). Deletions cut 3 bases from V and 4 bases from J, with 12 bases between.

The chain has TRBV7-2 and TRBJ1-1, with a tentative D call TRBD1 (6 bases). This CDR3 contains 14 residues. The V gene's germline CDR1 is SGHTA and CDR2 FQGNSA. Trimming left V 6 bases short and J 1 base short, with 12 bases between. The CDR3 region has the DNA TGTGCCAGCAGTTCCGGACAGCGGAACACTGAAGCTTTCTTT. The encoded protein is CASSSGQRNTEAFF.

The CDR3, as DNA: TGTGCCAGCAGCTCCCATATGACCTACGAGCAGTACTTC. Its translation is CASSSHMTYEQYF. V is TRBV7-2 and J is TRBJ2-7; D gene uncertain. Looked up from germline, CDR1 is SGHTA and CDR2 is FQGNSA. This CDR3 has 13 residues. Trimming took 4 bases from V and 2 from J, leaving 9 bases between them.

The CDR3 sequence is CASSGSETQYF. For the CDR3, the DNA is TGTGCCAGCAGCGGCTCAGAGACCCAGTACTTC. The chain uses TRBV6-5 and TRBJ2-5; no definite D call. The V end was cut by 6 bases, the J end by 4 bases, with 6 bases between. CDR3 length: 11 residues. The germline V gene has CDR1 MNHEY and CDR2 SVGAGI.

V and J are TRBV7-2 and TRBJ2-3, with D tentatively TRBD2 (6 bases). V was shortened by 3 bases and J by 2 bases, with 12 bases between the two germline ends. Germline CDR1 is SGHTA and CDR2 is FQGNSA. The CDR3 sequence is 15 residues long. CDR3 loop: CASSFRDWATDTQYF. CDR3 nucleotides: TGTGCCAGCAGCTTTCGGGACTGGGCCACAGATACGCAGTATTTT.

This clone was counted once. This sample also contains other DNA sequences that code for the same CDR3. The CDR3 region is CASSLGSGGTYEQYF. CDR3 nucleotides: TGTGCCAGCAGCTTAGGATCGGGCGGGACCTACGAGCAGTACTTC. The chain recombines TRBV11-2 with TRBJ2-7; TRBD2 is a possible D gene (6 bases). V was clipped by 1 base and J by 2 bases, with 12 bases between them. Germline V gives CDR1 SGHAT, CDR2 FQNNGV. This CDR3 is built from 15 residues. Full variable domain (rest looked up from reference TRBV11-2 and TRBJ2-7): EAGVAQSPRYKIIEKRQSVAFWCNPISGHATLYWYQQILGQGPKLLIQFQNNGVVDDSQLPKDRFSAERLKGVDSTLKIQPAKLEDSAVYLCASSLGSGGTYEQYFGPGTRLTVT.